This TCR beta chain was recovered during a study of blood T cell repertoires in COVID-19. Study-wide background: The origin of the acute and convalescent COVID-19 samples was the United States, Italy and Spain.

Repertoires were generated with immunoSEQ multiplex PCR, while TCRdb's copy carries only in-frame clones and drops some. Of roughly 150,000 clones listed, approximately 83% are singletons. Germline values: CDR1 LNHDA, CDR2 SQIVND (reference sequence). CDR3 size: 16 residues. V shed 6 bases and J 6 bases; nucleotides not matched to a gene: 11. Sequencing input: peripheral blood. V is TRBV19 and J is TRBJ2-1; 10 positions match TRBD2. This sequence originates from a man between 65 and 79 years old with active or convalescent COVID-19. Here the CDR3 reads CASSPRGSGGVNEQFF. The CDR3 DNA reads TGTGCCAGTAGCCCCCGGGGCAGCGGGGGGGTCAATGAGCAGTTCTTC.